The 19 T cell receptor beta chains below come from one sample, sequenced in a study of T-cell reconstitution after alpha-beta-depleted transplantation in children. Unique molecular identifiers featured in how the TCRbeta library was prepared. TCRdb re-called the PCR reads with MiXCR, one entry per CDR3 protein. The repertoire holds 120,000 or so distinct CDR3 sequences, with 20% to 25% as singletons. The sequencing used PBMCs, mostly from graft donor cells, collected 180 days after TCRalphabeta/CD19-depleted stem cell transplant. These receptors were obtained from a male patient aged 2-15 years who had a stem cell transplant for chronic granulomatous disease, so the T cells may come from the graft donor.

Ten or more counts support this clonotype. The chain is built from TRBV12-3 or TRBV12-4 and TRBJ2-5, with D hard to call. V lost 2 bases and J lost 1, with 8 bases in between. The CDR3 runs 14 residues. The CDR3 DNA follows: TGTGCCAGCAGTTTAATCCCCGCCCAAGAGACCCAGTACTTC. Its translation is CASSLIPAQETQYF.

This clonotype was picked up many times. This chain connects TRBV15 to TRBJ2-7; 10 positions agree with TRBD2. CDR3 length equals 16 residues. V dropped 2 bases and J dropped 4; count of bases not matched to a gene: 8. The germline CDR1 and CDR2 sequences are LNHNV and YYDKDF (reference sequence). This chain's CDR3 is CATSRTRTSGRYEQYF. The CDR3 DNA reads as TGTGCCACCAGCAGAACCCGGACTAGCGGCAGGTACGAGCAGTACTTC.

The chain uses TRBV12-3 or TRBV12-4 and TRBJ1-2; 9 nucleotides agree with TRBD1. V shed 4 bases, J shed 4 bases, and the junction held 4 bases outside the gene matches. CDR3 length: 14 amino acids. CDR3 bases: TGTGCCAGCAGTTGGGACAGGGCGCTCTATGGCTACACCTTC. Residues: CASSWDRALYGYTF.

The gene calls are TRBV5-1 and TRBJ2-5; D is ambiguous. V gave up 0 bases and J gave up 10 bases, with 7 bases separating them. From germline, CDR1 is SGHRS and CDR2 YFSETQ. The CDR3 totals 11 residues. The CDR3 loop reads CASSLGPNQYF. Written as DNA, the CDR3 is TGCGCCAGCAGCTTGGGGCCTAACCAGTACTTC.

This chain connects TRBV12-3 or TRBV12-4 to TRBJ2-4, with a weak D call TRBD1 (6 bases). The V end was cut by 7 bases, the J end by 8 bases, with 15 bases between. This CDR3 is built from 13 residues. The CDR3 DNA sequence: TGTGCCAGCACCTTGAGGGGGTTGGACATTCAGTACTTC. Its protein is CASTLRGLDIQYF.

J is TRBJ1-1 and V is TRBV7-6, with 8 bases aligning to TRBD1. Trimming at V came to 7 bases and at J to 5 bases, leaving 6 bases not matched to a gene. The germline gives CDR1 SGHVS, CDR2 FNYEAQ. This CDR3 spans 13 amino acids. The CDR3: CASTKDRETEAFF. The CDR3 coding sequence is TGTGCCAGCACCAAGGACAGGGAGACTGAAGCTTTCTTT.

This clonotype was counted many times. The chain employs TRBV29-1 and TRBJ2-3, with D uncertain. V was shortened by 4 bases and J by 3 bases, with 11 bases between the two germline ends. The CDR3 is 13 residues long. Germline lookup yields CDR1 SQVTM and CDR2 ANQGSEA. CDR3 nucleotides: TGCAGCGTTGGTGGTAGGGCTACAGATACGCAGTATTTT. Protein: CSVGGRATDTQYF.

The sample holds many counts of this clonotype. The chain links TRBV20-1 to TRBJ2-7; 7 positions agree with TRBD1. V was clipped by 3 bases and J by 2 bases; unmatched bases: 1. The CDR3 contains 12 residues. The germline V gene has CDR1 DFQATT and CDR2 SNEGSKA (reference sequence). The CDR3 reads CSARTGTYEQYF. The CDR3 coding sequence is TGCAGTGCTAGGACAGGGACCTACGAGCAGTACTTC.

This clonotype was found a few times. This chain links TRBV12-3 or TRBV12-4 with TRBJ2-7; D might be TRBD1 (6 bases). V lost 5 bases to trimming and J lost 3 bases, with 17 bases between them. The CDR3 length is 15 residues. CDR3 nucleotide sequence: TGTGCCAGCAGTATCGGGACACCCTATTACTACGAGCAGTACTTC. Protein product: CASSIGTPYYYEQYF.

This rearrangement joins TRBV7-2 to TRBJ2-5, with TRBD1 matching over 7 bases. Trimming at V came to 5 bases and at J to 4 bases, leaving 13 bases not matched to a gene. The CDR3 is 16 amino acids. Germline V gene lookup returns CDR1 SGHTA and CDR2 FQGNSA. In nucleotides, the CDR3 is TGTGCCAGCAGCGACACGTGGCAGGGGGTTAGAGAGACCCAGTACTTC. Its protein product is CASSDTWQGVRETQYF.

The chain links TRBV7-6 to TRBJ2-1; tentatively, D is TRBD2 (6 bases). The CDR3 is made up of 15 amino acids. Germline-derived CDR1 and CDR2 are SGHVS and FNYEAQ. V shed 5 bases and J shed 7 bases, with 18 bases lying between them. Written as DNA, the CDR3 is TGTGCCAGCAGCCCTAGCCCTCTAGCGAAGAATGAGCAGTTCTTC. This encodes CASSPSPLAKNEQFF.

In its sample, this clonotype was seen many times. The chain joins TRBV20-1 to TRBJ2-7; no definite D call. The V end was cut by 3 bases, the J end by 2 bases, with 14 bases between. Germline V lookup: CDR1 DFQATT, CDR2 SNEGSKA (reference sequence). The CDR3 has 14 residues. The CDR3 sequence: CSARHLAPPYEQYF. CDR3 DNA: TGCAGTGCTAGGCACTTGGCACCCCCCTACGAGCAGTACTTC.

V and J are TRBV12-3 or TRBV12-4 and TRBJ2-1; tentatively, D is TRBD2 (6 bases). This CDR3 is built from 15 residues. V was shortened by 0 bases and J by 4 bases, with 10 bases between the two germline ends. The CDR3 is CASSLAGTGYNEQFF. CDR3 in DNA: TGTGCCAGCAGTTTAGCGGGGACTGGTTACAATGAGCAGTTCTTC.

The genes are TRBV7-2 and TRBJ1-1, with D unresolved. This CDR3 is 12 amino acids long. Germline values: CDR1 SGHTA, CDR2 FQGNSA. V lost 0 bases and J 8 bases, leaving 7 bases between the germline ends. CDR3 bases: TGTGCCAGCAGCTTAGCGAGAAGAGAAGCTTTCTTT. It is translated as CASSLARREAFF.

This chain connects TRBV5-1 to TRBJ2-7, with unresolved D. Trimming took 0 bases from V and 3 from J, leaving 7 bases between them. The CDR3 is 13 amino acids. Germline CDR1 SGHRS, CDR2 YFSETQ. CDR3 in amino acids: CASSLAPYYEQYF. In DNA form, the CDR3 reads TGCGCCAGCAGCTTGGCCCCATACTACGAGCAGTACTTC. Based on the CDR3 plus reference TRBV5-1 and TRBJ2-7, the full variable domain is KAGVTQTPRYLIKTRGQQVTLSCSPISGHRSVSWYQQTPGQGLQFLFEYFSETQRNKGNFPGRFSGRQFSNSRSEMNVSTLELGDSALYLCASSLAPYYEQYFGPGTRLTVT.

The table lists this clonotype with many counts. The chain links TRBV20-1 to TRBJ2-3; the match to TRBD2 covers 10 bases. The length of the CDR3 is 14 residues. V lost 6 bases and J lost 3; bases outside the gene matches: 6. CDR1 is DFQATT and CDR2 is SNEGSKA in the germline V gene (reference sequence). CDR3 coding DNA: TGCAGTGCCATGAATAGCGGGAGGACAGATACGCAGTATTTT. As protein: CSAMNSGRTDTQYF.

J is TRBJ2-3 and V is TRBV6-1; TRBD2 agrees at 9 bases. Germline CDR1 reads MNHNS; CDR2 reads SASEGT. Trimming took 6 bases from V and 6 from J; bases not matched to a gene: 7. The CDR3 contains 14 residues. The DNA for the CDR3 is TGTGCCAGCAGCCAGGGACTAGCCCGTGATACGCAGTATTTT. Translated, it gives CASSQGLARDTQYF.

This clonotype was observed a single time. The chain combines TRBV5-5 with TRBJ2-3; unclear D gene. V lost 3 bases, J lost 2 bases, and 7 bases lay in between. The CDR3 spans 13 residues. CDR1 SGHKS and CDR2 YYEKEE come from the germline V gene (reference sequence). CDR3 residues: CASSSLSTDTQYF. In nucleotides, the CDR3 is TGTGCCAGCAGCTCTCTTTCCACAGATACGCAGTATTTT.

The V call is TRBV3-1, the J call TRBJ1-2, with D unresolved. The CDR3 has 13 residues. Germline V gene lookup returns CDR1 LGHDT and CDR2 YNNKEL (reference sequence). The V and J ends lost 1 base and 7 bases respectively, with 10 bases between them. CDR3 loop: CASSQGVIAGYTF. In DNA form, the CDR3 reads TGTGCCAGCAGCCAAGGGGTCATTGCTGGCTACACCTTC.